Below, one T cell receptor (beta chain) is given with its context. The sample holds a few counts of this clonotype. The antigen this receptor binds is unknown. Base qualities are not provided; no much larger clone lies one nucleotide away. The entry originates in a study of identical twins (dated by TCRdb to 2016 to 2017). Background for the entire study: The study deep-sequenced TCR alpha and beta repertoires from monozygotic twins, unrelated adults of various ages and cord blood to test whether fetal clonotypes persist. To rule out contamination, the twin experiments were replicated at different times with different library preparation protocols.

From the germline V gene, CDR1 is MNHEY and CDR2 is SVGEGT. Measured from the cysteine to the phenylalanine, the CDR3 is 17 residues long. Only CDR3 DNA is held: 51 bases, read in frame from base 1. Unmatched junction bases come to 9, with V trimmed by 6 bases and J by 2 bases. The library came from 5' RACE. Sequencing instrument: Illumina HiSeq 2000. A universal primer binding site was introduced by template switching, and a unique molecular identifier was present in the final cDNA, enabling accurate counting of TCR cDNA molecules. Specific primers in the conserved constant-segment region were used to synthesize first-strand cDNA for TCR alpha and beta chains. To control for contamination, each cDNA library was double barcoded with a SMART-Mk sample barcode plus Illumina barcodes. TruSeq adapter sequences along with Illumina sample barcodes were introduced in two successive PCR steps. Sequencing of the TCR alpha and beta cDNA libraries was done on the Illumina HiSeq platform using custom primers. The source study handled its data this way. Unique molecular identifiers were extracted from raw reads with MiGEC, and CDR3 positions were determined with MiXCR. Recombination models were inferred per individual with the repgenHMM and IGoR tools using an EM algorithm. The analysis of shared clonotypes was done with the tcR package in R, with sharing normalized by the product of cloneset sizes. To study raw recombination without the effects of thymic and clonal selection, out-of-frame nonproductive sequences were analyzed. TCRdb reworked the public reads: Q25 trimming with fastp, MiXCR clone assembly, productive beta chains retained. Every CDR3 protein is listed once, alongside the most common genes and DNA of its rows. The V and J calls and clone size are TCRdb's, not the authors'. This sample holds a few hundred thousand distinct CDR3 sequences; 24% were observed only once. The ten largest clones take up 2.5% to 3.5% of the sample.

What the study reported, not specific to this receptor: Excess twin sharing in beta out-of-frame sequences was weaker because fewer shared sequences lowered the signal-to-noise ratio. Fewer insertions were carried by abundant cord blood beta clonotypes; a weaker similar trend was observed in young adult naive repertoires, while no such trend was observed in memory repertoires. Zero-insertion analyses could be partly confounded by invariant T cells such as MAIT and iNKT, though diverse VJ usage argued against such confounding for most clonotypes. Because the same donors could not be followed over many years, the conclusions relied on cross-sectional statistical analysis. In monozygotic twins, recombination models systematically underestimated out-of-frame TCR alpha sharing, but the models matched the sharing seen between unrelated individuals. Compared with coincidental sharing between unrelated individuals, out-of-frame TCR alpha sequences shared between twins had an excess of sequences with low generation probability.

Every donor was a healthy Caucasian. The twin cohort consisted of three pairs of female monozygotic twins, all aged about 18 to 29 years. CD4+ and CD8+ T cell populations were isolated with positive isolation kits from Invitrogen. These same data were also listed under a study on T cells expressing NK-cell markers. As the second publication notes: TCR beta-chain repertoires were profiled in sorted CD3+CD56+NKG2C+, CD3+CD56+NKG2C- and CD3+CD56-NKG2C+ T-cell subsets from several donors. Seven of the eight sequenced donors were HCMV-seropositive and one was HCMV-seronegative. In several experiments an anti-gammadeltaTCR antibody was added to restrict sorting to alphabetaTCR-expressing T cells. In a handful of donors, the dominant CD3+CD56+NKG2C+ clonotypes were among the top 10 CD8+ clonotypes and accounted for roughly 1.0-7.5% of CD8+ T cells. Those dominant clonotypes were again the most abundant among CD3+CD56-NKG2C+ cells in several donors, at about 28.3-60.1%. Whether the expanded NKG2C-expressing T cell clones were specific for HCMV antigens was left unclear. The eight sequenced donors were randomly selected healthy volunteers, three men and five women. A commercial ELISA kit detecting HCMV-specific IgG in serum was used to determine HCMV serostatus. MIGEC was used to demultiplex reads and group reads by UMI, and MiTCR was used to assemble and quantify clonotypes. To exclude erroneous sequences, only TCR cDNA sequences supported by at least two reads were retained. The tcR package was used for downstream repertoire analysis, with clonotypes matched between fractions based on CDR3 nucleotide sequence plus V segment. VDJmatch was used to annotate antigen specificity against VDJdb, with one amino acid substitution in CDR3 allowed.

The receptor chain draws on TRBV6-2 or TRBV6-3 and TRBJ2-7; 14 central bases correspond to TRBD2. The receptor was derived from a woman in her late teens or twenties in good health. The sequencing input was CD4+ T cells sorted from blood. CDR3 sequence: CASSSGTSGSATYEQYF. The bases read TGTGCCAGCAGCTCCGGGACTAGCGGGAGCGCGACCTACGAGCAGTACTTC.